These T cell receptor beta chains were read from a single sample in a study of monozygotic twins with inflammatory bowel disease. TCRdb re-analyzed the 5' RACE reads; it lists each CDR3 protein once, without DNA. The ten most abundant clones cover roughly 2% of a sample with 300,000 to 350,000 distinct CDR3 sequences. Sequenced sample: blood. These receptors all come from a human donor with ulcerative colitis or Crohn's disease, or a healthy co-twin of an affected twin (not recorded which). Both conserved end residues are part of each CDR3.

V gene	J gene	CDR3 protein
TRBV7-2	TRBJ2-7	CASSSLDLTTGGHEQYF
TRBV7-9	TRBJ2-2	CASSFAGPTGELFF
TRBV20-1	TRBJ1-5	CSAPQTRTGTYINQPQHF
TRBV12-3/TRBV12-4	TRBJ1-1	CASTLQGRKAEAFF
TRBV12-3/TRBV12-4	TRBJ1-2	CASQLANYGYTF
TRBV5-1	TRBJ2-1	CASTLGQAEVDEQFF
TRBV12-3/TRBV12-4	TRBJ1-1	CASRGQSKNTEAFF
TRBV4-1	TRBJ2-7	CASSQVMGLGYEQYF
TRBV6-5	TRBJ1-5	CASSYSGQNNQPQHF
TRBV28	TRBJ2-7	CASSGTVSYEQYF
TRBV20-1	TRBJ2-7	CSATGASGYEQYF
TRBV20-1	TRBJ2-5	CSARDDVVFSKPPQETQYF
TRBV20-1	TRBJ2-3	CSARDYRTSGSTDTQYF
TRBV6-2/TRBV6-3	TRBJ2-2	CASSGLSTGELFF
TRBV10-3	TRBJ1-1	CAISESPMEGTTLNTEAFF
TRBV20-1	TRBJ2-1	CSAMDRGSRQFF
TRBV5-1	TRBJ1-3	CASSSDRRSSGNTIYF
TRBV7-9	TRBJ2-7	CASSEGGTYEQYF
TRBV10-3	TRBJ2-7	CAIKGQVTYEQYF
TRBV11-2	TRBJ2-6	CASSLGSAGGIRGSGANVLTF
TRBV10-3	TRBJ2-1	CAISAGGGAYNEQFF
TRBV6-1	TRBJ2-7	CASSEVGSGLSYEQYF
TRBV10-3	TRBJ2-5	CAISPGTITGQETQYF
TRBV28	TRBJ1-4	CASSFYPQGGLEEKLFF
TRBV12-3/TRBV12-4	TRBJ1-2	CASSFTGVYGYTF
TRBV29-1	TRBJ2-3	CSVDQGGAGDTQYF
TRBV6-1	TRBJ2-7	CASSEVGGEQYF
TRBV7-2	TRBJ2-1	CASTRSPQGAGEEQFF
TRBV5-1	TRBJ1-1	CASSFRDTNTEAFF
TRBV20-1	TRBJ2-1	CSARGSGLTFSYNEQFF
TRBV9	TRBJ1-2	CASSETTGAGNGYTF
TRBV24-1	TRBJ2-3	CATSEPLAATDTQYF
TRBV12-3/TRBV12-4	TRBJ2-7	CASSFREGSYEQYF
TRBV19	TRBJ2-7	CASSPRATYEQYF
TRBV4-1	TRBJ1-5	CASSQEGGTGEQPQHF
TRBV21-1	TRBJ1-5	CASTFLVRRTAPREYQPQHF
TRBV5-6	TRBJ2-3	CASSSGAPDTQYF
TRBV20-1	TRBJ2-7	CSAFPPKGRYEQYF
TRBV9	TRBJ1-4	CASSGGQIAEKLFF
TRBV4-1	TRBJ1-1	CASSNTRATNTEAFF
TRBV12-3/TRBV12-4	TRBJ1-2	CASSPSLTAPYGYTF
TRBV28	TRBJ2-3	CASSSLRRGITDTQYF
TRBV7-2	TRBJ2-1	CPRSASRDLEYNEQFF
TRBV27	TRBJ1-5	CASSSFRGVGQPQHF
TRBV5-1	TRBJ2-3	CASSGALSTDTQYF
TRBV7-9	TRBJ2-7	CASSRGAGPYEQYF
TRBV5-1	TRBJ1-1	CASSLDRTGVSSEAFF
TRBV25-1	TRBJ1-2	CASSVGQGARFTF
TRBV7-2	TRBJ1-1	CASSLEAYTEAFF
TRBV7-6	TRBJ2-7	CASSFGGIYEQYF
TRBV12-3/TRBV12-4	TRBJ2-5	CASSLATHQETQYF
TRBV7-8	TRBJ2-5	CASSPQWGLIQETQYF
TRBV20-1	TRBJ1-5	CSATRASTNQPQHF
TRBV12-3/TRBV12-4	TRBJ2-1	CASSLWGGLDNEQFF
TRBV10-3	TRBJ2-3	CAIALLANTDTQYF
TRBV20-1	TRBJ1-4	CSAPPQTNEKLFF
TRBV20-1	TRBJ2-3	CSGWTAQRDTQYF